The rows below give T cell receptor beta chains drawn from one sample of a study of molecular identifiers for immune sequencing clone quantification. TCRdb reprocessed the PCR reads via MiXCR and lists one record per CDR3 protein. The sample consists of 600,000 to 650,000 distinct CDR3 sequences, approximately 20% of them appearing once. Sequenced material: naive CD8+ T cells from blood, with Jurkat cell RNA spiked in. These receptor sequences come from a human donor in good health. Some libraries in this study had Jurkat cell RNA spiked in. The CDR3 runs from the conserved cysteine through the conserved F or W. The order of the fields is V gene, J gene, clone size, D gene, CDR3 DNA, CDR3 protein. D genes are given only for firm matches. The size entry is marked missing in some rows and otherwise reads once, few, many or a size class.

TRBV14	TRBJ1-6	many	.	TGTGCCAGCAGCCAAGAACGGCGCTCACCCCTCCACTTT	CASSQERRSPLHF
TRBV19	TRBJ2-1	.	.	TGTGCCAGTAGTGGCCGGACAGTATCAGATCCCTGGTACAATGAGCAGTTCTTC	CASSGRTVSDPWYNEQFF
TRBV11-2	TRBJ2-7	few	.	TGTGCCAGCAGCCCGCCGGGCCCCGATCCCCTCGAGCAGTACTTC	CASSPPGPDPLEQYF
TRBV7-2	TRBJ2-7	many	.	TGTGCCAGCAGACATTATGGCCCCGAATACGAGCAGTACTTC	CASRHYGPEYEQYF
TRBV19	TRBJ2-3	many	.	TGTGCCAGTACAGGATGGGGGGGCGGCACAGATACGCAGTATTTT	CASTGWGGGTDTQYF
TRBV20-1	TRBJ2-7	many	.	TGCAGTGCTAGAGCAGGACTTCACTACGAGCAGTACTTC	CSARAGLHYEQYF
TRBV30	TRBJ1-1	few	.	TGTGCCTGGAGTGTGGGCATCGACAACACTGAAGCTTTCTTT	CAWSVGIDNTEAFF
TRBV28	TRBJ1-2	many	.	TGTGCCAGCAGTCCGACGACAGCCTCAAACTATGGCTACACCTTC	CASSPTTASNYGYTF
TRBV6-2/TRBV6-3	TRBJ2-7	.	TRBD2	TGTGCCAGCAGTTTCGTACCGGGACTAACGGGTGCCTCCTACGAGCAGTACTTC	CASSFVPGLTGASYEQYF
TRBV7-9	TRBJ2-1	many	.	TGTGCCAGCAGCCCACGTCAGGGGGGCGCAGAGGAGGGTGAGCAGTTCTTC	CASSPRQGGAEEGEQFF
TRBV4-1	TRBJ1-4	.	TRBD1	TGCGCCAGCAGCCAGATTTTGGGACAGCGACTAACTAATGAAAACCTGTTTTTT	CASSQILGQRLTNENLFF
TRBV7-2	TRBJ2-1	many	TRBD2	TGTGCCAGTACCAGACTAGCGGGGGCCTATATCAATGAGCAGTTCTTC	CASTRLAGAYINEQFF
TRBV5-1	TRBJ2-7	few	.	TGCGCCAGCAGCTTGTTTGGGGTTCCCTACGAGCAGTACTTC	CASSLFGVPYEQYF
TRBV20-1	TRBJ2-3	.	.	TGCAGTGCTAGTAGGACGCGAGGGAGCACAGATACGCAGTATTTT	CSASRTRGSTDTQYF
TRBV3-1	TRBJ2-1	many	.	TGTGCCAGCAGCCAAGGGATGGGGTACAATGAGCAGTTCTTC	CASSQGMGYNEQFF
TRBV5-4	TRBJ2-1	.	.	TGTGCCAGCAGCCTCCACAATGAGCAGTTCTTC	CASSLHNEQFF
TRBV24-1	TRBJ1-6	few	.	TGTGCCACCAGTGACGGTCTTGATTCACCCCTCCACTTT	CATSDGLDSPLHF
TRBV28	TRBJ2-1	once	TRBD2	TGTGCCAACTCGACTAGCGGGAGCTTCTATGAGCAGTTCTTC	CANSTSGSFYEQFF
TRBV4-3	TRBJ2-7	.	.	TGCGCCAGCAGCCAAGCTTGGCAGTCCTACGAGCAGTACTTC	CASSQAWQSYEQYF
TRBV6-2/TRBV6-3	TRBJ2-7	.	.	TGTGCCAGCAGTTACGGGCCAGAAGCCTACGAGCAGTACTTC	CASSYGPEAYEQYF
TRBV20-1	TRBJ2-3	many	.	TGCAGTGCTAGGGCAAACCGGGACGGAGTCTTTTCCCGGGCAGATACGCAGTATTTT	CSARANRDGVFSRADTQYF
TRBV29-1	TRBJ2-7	few	TRBD2	TGCAGCGTGGGACTAGCGGAAAACTACGAGCAGTACTTC	CSVGLAENYEQYF
TRBV7-2	TRBJ2-7	many	.	TGTGCCAGCAGCTTGTTCGGGAGCGGCGAGCAGTACTTC	CASSLFGSGEQYF
TRBV19	TRBJ1-2	few	.	TGTGCCAGTAGTATAGGGCAACCAACTCCGGCATATGGCTACACCTTC	CASSIGQPTPAYGYTF
TRBV5-6	TRBJ2-3	few	.	TGTGCCAGCAGCCTCAGGGACCCTAGCACAGATACGCAGTATTTT	CASSLRDPSTDTQYF
TRBV20-1	TRBJ2-7	few	.	TGCAGTGCTAGACCAGGATTAGCGGAAATAAGGGGTTTCGGCGAGCAGTACTTC	CSARPGLAEIRGFGEQYF
TRBV20-1	TRBJ2-7	many	.	TGCAGTGCTAGCCCACGACAGGTCTACCACGAGCAGTACTTC	CSASPRQVYHEQYF
TRBV7-9	TRBJ1-1	many	.	TGTGCCAGCAGCTCGAAGACAGGACTAAACACTGAAGCTTTCTTT	CASSSKTGLNTEAFF
TRBV4-3	TRBJ2-3	many	.	TGCGCCAGCAGCCCCGTTGTACGAGATACGCAGTATTTT	CASSPVVRDTQYF
TRBV6-5	TRBJ2-3	many	.	TGTGCCAGTTCCAAGAGTAGCACAGATACGCAGTATTTT	CASSKSSTDTQYF
TRBV28	TRBJ1-5	few	TRBD1	TGTGCCAGCAGTCTAACAGGGGGACTGGGTCAGCCCCAGCATTTT	CASSLTGGLGQPQHF
TRBV9	TRBJ2-5	.	TRBD2	TGTGCCAGCAGCTCCCGACTAGCGGGCGGAGGAGAGACCCAGTACTTC	CASSSRLAGGGETQYF
TRBV6-4	TRBJ1-2	.	.	TGTGCCAGCAGTGAGGGGAGAAACTATGGCTACACCTTC	CASSEGRNYGYTF
TRBV4-1	TRBJ1-3	many	.	TGCGCCAGCAGCCAATGGGACATTTCTGGAAACACCATATATTTT	CASSQWDISGNTIYF
TRBV23-1	TRBJ2-7	.	TRBD1	TGCGCCAGCGGCTCGGGACAGATCTACGAGCAGTACTTC	CASGSGQIYEQYF